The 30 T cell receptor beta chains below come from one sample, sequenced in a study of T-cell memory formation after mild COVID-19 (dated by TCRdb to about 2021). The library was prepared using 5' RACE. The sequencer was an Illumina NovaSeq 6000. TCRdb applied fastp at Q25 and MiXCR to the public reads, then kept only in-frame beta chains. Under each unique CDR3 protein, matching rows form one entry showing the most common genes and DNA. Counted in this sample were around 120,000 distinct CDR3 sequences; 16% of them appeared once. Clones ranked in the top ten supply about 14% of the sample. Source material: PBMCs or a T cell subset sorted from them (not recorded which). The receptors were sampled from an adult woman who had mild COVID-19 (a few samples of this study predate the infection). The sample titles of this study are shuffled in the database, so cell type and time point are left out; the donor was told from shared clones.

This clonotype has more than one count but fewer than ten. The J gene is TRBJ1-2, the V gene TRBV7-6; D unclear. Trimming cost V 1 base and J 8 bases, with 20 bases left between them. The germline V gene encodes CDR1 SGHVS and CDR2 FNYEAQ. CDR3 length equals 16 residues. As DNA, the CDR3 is TGTGCCAGCAGCTTAGTATCCGGCCAGGCCACTATGGGCTACACCTTC. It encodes CASSLVSGQATMGYTF.

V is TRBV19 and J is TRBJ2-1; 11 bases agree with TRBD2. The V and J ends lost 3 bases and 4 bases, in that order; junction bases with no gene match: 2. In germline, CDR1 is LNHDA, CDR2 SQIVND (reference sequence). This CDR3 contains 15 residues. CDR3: CASSIGTSGYNEQFF. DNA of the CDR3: TGTGCCAGTAGTATCGGGACTAGCGGATACAATGAGCAGTTCTTC.

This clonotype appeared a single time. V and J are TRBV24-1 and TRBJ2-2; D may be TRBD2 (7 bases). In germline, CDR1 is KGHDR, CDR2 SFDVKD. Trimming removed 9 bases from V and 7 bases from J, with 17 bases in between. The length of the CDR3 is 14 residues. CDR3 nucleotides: TGTGCCACCCATACCGGGGGGCAGCGCGGGGAGCTGTTTTTT. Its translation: CATHTGGQRGELFF.

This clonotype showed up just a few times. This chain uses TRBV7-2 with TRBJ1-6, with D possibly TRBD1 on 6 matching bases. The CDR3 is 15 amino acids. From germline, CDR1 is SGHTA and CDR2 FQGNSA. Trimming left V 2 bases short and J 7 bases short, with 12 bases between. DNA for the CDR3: TGTGCCAGCAGCTTATTGGGGGCGACGAATTCACCCCTCCACTTT. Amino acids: CASSLLGATNSPLHF. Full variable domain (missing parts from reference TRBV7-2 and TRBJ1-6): GAGVSQSPSNKVTEKGKDVELRCDPISGHTALYWYRQSLGQGLEFLIYFQGNSAPDKSGLPSDRFSAERTGGSVSTLTIQRTQQEDSAVYLCASSLLGATNSPLHFGNGTRLTVT.

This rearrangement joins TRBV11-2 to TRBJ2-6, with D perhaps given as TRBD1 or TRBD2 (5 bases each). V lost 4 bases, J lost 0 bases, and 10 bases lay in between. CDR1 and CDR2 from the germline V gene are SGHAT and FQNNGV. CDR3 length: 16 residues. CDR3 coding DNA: TGTGCCAGCAGCTCATTGGGGGTCTCTGGGGCCAACGTCCTGACTTTC. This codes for CASSSLGVSGANVLTF.

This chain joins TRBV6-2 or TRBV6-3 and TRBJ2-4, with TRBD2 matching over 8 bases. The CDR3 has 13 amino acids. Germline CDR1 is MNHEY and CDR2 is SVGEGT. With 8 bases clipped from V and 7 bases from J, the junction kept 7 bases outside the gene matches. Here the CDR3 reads CASGPTGGNIQYF. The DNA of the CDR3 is TGTGCCAGCGGGCCGACGGGGGGGAACATTCAGTACTTC.

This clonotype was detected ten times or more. DNA of the CDR3: TGCAGCGTTGTATCGGACAATGAGCAGTTCTTC. It translates to CSVVSDNEQFF. The chain couples TRBV29-1 to TRBJ2-1, with D hard to call. CDR3 length: 11 amino acids. CDR1 is SQVTM, CDR2 ANQGSEA, per germline. Trimming shortened V by 4 bases and J by 5 bases, and 6 bases separated the two germline ends.

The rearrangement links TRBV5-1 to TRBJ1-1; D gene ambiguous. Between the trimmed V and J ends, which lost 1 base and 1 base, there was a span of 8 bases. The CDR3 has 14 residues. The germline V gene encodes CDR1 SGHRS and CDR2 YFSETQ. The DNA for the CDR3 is TGCGCCAGCAGCTTGACCTCAGGGAACACTGAAGCTTTCTTT. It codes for CASSLTSGNTEAFF.

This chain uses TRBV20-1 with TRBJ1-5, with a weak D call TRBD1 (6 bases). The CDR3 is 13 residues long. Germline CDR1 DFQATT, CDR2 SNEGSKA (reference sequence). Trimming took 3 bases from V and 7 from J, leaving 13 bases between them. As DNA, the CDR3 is TGCAGTGCTAGTACAGGGCTAGAGCAGCCCCAGCATTTT. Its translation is CSASTGLEQPQHF.

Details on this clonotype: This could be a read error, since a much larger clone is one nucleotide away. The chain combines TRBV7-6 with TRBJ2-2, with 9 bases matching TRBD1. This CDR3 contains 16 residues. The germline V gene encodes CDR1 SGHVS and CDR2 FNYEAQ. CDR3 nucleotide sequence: TGTGCCATCAGCTTAGGACAGGGGCCAAACACCGGGGAGCTGTTTTTT. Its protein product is CAISLGQGPNTGELFF.

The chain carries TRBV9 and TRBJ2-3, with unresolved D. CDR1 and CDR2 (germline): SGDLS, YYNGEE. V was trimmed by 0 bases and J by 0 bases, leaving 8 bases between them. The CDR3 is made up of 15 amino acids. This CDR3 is CASSVGGYSTDTQYF. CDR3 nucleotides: TGTGCCAGCAGCGTAGGGGGTTATAGCACAGATACGCAGTATTTT.

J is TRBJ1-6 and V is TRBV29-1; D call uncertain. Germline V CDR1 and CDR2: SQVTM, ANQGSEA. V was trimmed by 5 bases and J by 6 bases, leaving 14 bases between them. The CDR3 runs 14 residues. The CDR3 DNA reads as TGCAGCGTTACTACGACACAGACTAATTCACCCCTCCACTTT. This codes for CSVTTTQTNSPLHF.

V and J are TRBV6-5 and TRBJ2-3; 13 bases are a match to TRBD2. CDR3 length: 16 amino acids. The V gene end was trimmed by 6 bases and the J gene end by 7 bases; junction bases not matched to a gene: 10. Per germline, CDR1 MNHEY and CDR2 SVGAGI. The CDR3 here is CASSPPTSGRGNTQYF. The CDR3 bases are TGTGCCAGCAGCCCACCCACTAGCGGGAGGGGTAATACGCAGTATTTT.

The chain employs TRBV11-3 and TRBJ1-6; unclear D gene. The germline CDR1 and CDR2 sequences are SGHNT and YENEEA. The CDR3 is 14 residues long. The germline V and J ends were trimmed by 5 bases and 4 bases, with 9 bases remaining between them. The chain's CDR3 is CASSPSLYNSPLHF. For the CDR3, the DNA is TGTGCCAGCAGCCCGTCTCTTTATAATTCACCCCTCCACTTT. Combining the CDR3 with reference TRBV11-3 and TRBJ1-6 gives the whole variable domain EAGVVQSPRYKIIEKKQPVAFWCNPISGHNTLYWYLQNLGQGPELLIRYENEEAVDDSQLPKDRFSAERLKGVDSTLKIQPAELGDSAVYLCASSPSLYNSPLHFGNGTRLTVT.

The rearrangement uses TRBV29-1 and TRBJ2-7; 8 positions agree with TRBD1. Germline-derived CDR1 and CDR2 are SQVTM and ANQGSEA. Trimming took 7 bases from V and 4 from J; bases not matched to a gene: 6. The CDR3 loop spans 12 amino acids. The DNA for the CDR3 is TGCAGCGCAACCCGGGACAGGTACGAGCAGTACTTC. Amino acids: CSATRDRYEQYF.

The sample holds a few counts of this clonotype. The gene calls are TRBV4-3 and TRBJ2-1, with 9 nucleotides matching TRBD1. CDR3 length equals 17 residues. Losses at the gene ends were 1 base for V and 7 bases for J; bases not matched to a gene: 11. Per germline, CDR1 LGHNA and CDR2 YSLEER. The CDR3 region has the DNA TGCGCCAGCAGCCAAGTTTGGGACAGGGCGATGGGGAATGAGCAGTTCTTC. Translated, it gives CASSQVWDRAMGNEQFF.

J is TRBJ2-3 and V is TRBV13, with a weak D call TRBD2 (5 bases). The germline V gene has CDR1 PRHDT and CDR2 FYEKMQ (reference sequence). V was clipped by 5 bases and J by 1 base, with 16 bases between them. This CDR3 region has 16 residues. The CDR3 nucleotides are TGTGCCAGCAGCAACGGACTCACATACGGCACAGATACGCAGTATTTT. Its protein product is CASSNGLTYGTDTQYF.

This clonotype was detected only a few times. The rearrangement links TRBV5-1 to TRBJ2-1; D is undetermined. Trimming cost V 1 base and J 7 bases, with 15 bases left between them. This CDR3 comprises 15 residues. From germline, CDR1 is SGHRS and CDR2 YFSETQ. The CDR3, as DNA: TGCGCCAGCAGCTTGTACCAGGAGCTTAGTAATGAGCAGTTCTTC. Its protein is CASSLYQELSNEQFF.

CDR3 sequence reads: CASSAGQGYYGYTF. DNA for the CDR3: TGTGCCAGCAGCGCCGGACAGGGGTATTATGGCTACACCTTC. The V call is TRBV9, the J call TRBJ1-2, with 9 bases fitting TRBD1. Germline V gene lookup returns CDR1 SGDLS and CDR2 YYNGEE. CDR3 length: 14 residues. V was pared by 3 bases and J by 5 bases, with 5 bases of the junction left unmatched.

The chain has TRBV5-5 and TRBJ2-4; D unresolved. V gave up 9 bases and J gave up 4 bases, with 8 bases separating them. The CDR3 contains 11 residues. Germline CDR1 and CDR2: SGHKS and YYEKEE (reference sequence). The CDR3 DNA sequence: TGTGCCATTAACTGGAAAAACATTCAGTACTTC. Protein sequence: CAINWKNIQYF.

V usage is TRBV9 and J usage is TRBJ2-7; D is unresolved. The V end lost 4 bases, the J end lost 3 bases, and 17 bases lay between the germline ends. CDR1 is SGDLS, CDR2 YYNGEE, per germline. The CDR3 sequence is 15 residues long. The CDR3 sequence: CASSPRLELNYEQYF. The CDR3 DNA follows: TGTGCCAGCAGCCCTCGACTGGAGCTAAACTACGAGCAGTACTTC.

The CDR3 nucleotides read TGTGCCAGCTCACCACTACCACAGTCTAGCAATCAGCCCCAGCATTTT. Translating gives CASSPLPQSSNQPQHF. The chain uses TRBV18 and TRBJ1-5; the D is unclear. CDR1 and CDR2 (germline): KGHSH, LQKENI. CDR3 length: 16 residues. Trimming took 1 base from V and 0 from J, leaving 10 bases between them.

CDR3 nucleotide sequence: TGCGCCAGCAGCTTGGCTGGCGGAACTTACGAGCAGTACTTC. Amino acids: CASSLAGGTYEQYF. The V call is TRBV5-1, the J call TRBJ2-7; D unresolved. V lost 0 bases and J lost 4, with 11 bases in between. The CDR3 covers 14 residues. Per the germline V gene, CDR1 is SGHRS and CDR2 is YFSETQ. The full variable domain, its missing parts supplied by reference TRBV5-1 and TRBJ2-7, is KAGVTQTPRYLIKTRGQQVTLSCSPISGHRSVSWYQQTPGQGLQFLFEYFSETQRNKGNFPGRFSGRQFSNSRSEMNVSTLELGDSALYLCASSLAGGTYEQYFGPGTRLTVT.

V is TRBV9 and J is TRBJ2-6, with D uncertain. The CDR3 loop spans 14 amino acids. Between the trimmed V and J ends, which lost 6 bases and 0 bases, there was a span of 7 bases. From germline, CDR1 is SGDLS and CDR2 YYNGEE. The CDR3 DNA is TGTGCCAGCACAGCCAGCTCTGGGGCCAACGTCCTGACTTTC. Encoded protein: CASTASSGANVLTF.

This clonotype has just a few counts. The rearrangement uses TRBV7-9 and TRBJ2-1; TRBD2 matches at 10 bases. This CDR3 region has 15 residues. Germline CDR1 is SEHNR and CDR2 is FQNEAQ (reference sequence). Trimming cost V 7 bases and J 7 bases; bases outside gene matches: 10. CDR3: CASIALAGGLNEQFF. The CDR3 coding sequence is TGTGCCAGCATCGCCTTAGCGGGAGGACTTAATGAGCAGTTCTTC. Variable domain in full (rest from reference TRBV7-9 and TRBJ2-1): DTGVSQNPRHKITKRGQNVTFRCDPISEHNRLYWYRQTLGQGPEFLTYFQNEAQLEKSRLLSDRFSAERPKGSFSTLEIQRTEQGDSAMYLCASIALAGGLNEQFFGPGTRLTVL.

CDR3: CASSSRSGSNEQYF. CDR3 DNA sequence: TGCGCCAGCAGCTCGCGGAGCGGGAGTAACGAGCAGTACTTC. The chain uses TRBV5-1 and TRBJ2-7, with 8 positions matching TRBD2. The V and J ends lost 3 bases and 5 bases, in that order; junction bases with no gene match: 7. CDR3 size: 14 residues. Germline lookup yields CDR1 SGHRS and CDR2 YFSETQ. Complete variable domain (other parts from reference TRBV5-1 and TRBJ2-7): KAGVTQTPRYLIKTRGQQVTLSCSPISGHRSVSWYQQTPGQGLQFLFEYFSETQRNKGNFPGRFSGRQFSNSRSEMNVSTLELGDSALYLCASSSRSGSNEQYFGPGTRLTVT.

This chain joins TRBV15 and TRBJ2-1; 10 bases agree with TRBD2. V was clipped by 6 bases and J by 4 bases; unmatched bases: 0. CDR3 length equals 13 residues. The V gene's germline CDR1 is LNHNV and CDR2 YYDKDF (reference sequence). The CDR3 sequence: CATRAGGYNEQFF. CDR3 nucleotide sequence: TGTGCCACCAGAGCGGGGGGGTACAATGAGCAGTTCTTC.

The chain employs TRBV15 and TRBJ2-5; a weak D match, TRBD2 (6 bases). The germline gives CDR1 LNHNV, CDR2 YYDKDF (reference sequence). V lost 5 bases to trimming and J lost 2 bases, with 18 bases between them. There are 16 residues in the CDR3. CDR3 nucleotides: TGTGCCACCAGCCGCCCCGGGAGTCCCCTACAAGAGACCCAGTACTTC. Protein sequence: CATSRPGSPLQETQYF.

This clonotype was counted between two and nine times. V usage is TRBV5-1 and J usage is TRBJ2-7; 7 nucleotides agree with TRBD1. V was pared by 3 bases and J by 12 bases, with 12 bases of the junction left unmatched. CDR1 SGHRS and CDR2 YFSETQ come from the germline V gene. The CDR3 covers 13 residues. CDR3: CASSSRTGAGLYF. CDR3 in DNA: TGCGCCAGCAGCTCCCGGACAGGTGCAGGTCTGTACTTC.

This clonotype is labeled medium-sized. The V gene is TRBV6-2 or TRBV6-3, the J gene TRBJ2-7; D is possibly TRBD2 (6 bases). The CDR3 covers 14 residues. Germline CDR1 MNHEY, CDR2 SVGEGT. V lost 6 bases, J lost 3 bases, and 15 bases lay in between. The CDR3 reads CASSYSGMGYEQYF. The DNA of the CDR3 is TGTGCCAGCAGCTATAGCGGAATGGGCTACGAGCAGTACTTC.